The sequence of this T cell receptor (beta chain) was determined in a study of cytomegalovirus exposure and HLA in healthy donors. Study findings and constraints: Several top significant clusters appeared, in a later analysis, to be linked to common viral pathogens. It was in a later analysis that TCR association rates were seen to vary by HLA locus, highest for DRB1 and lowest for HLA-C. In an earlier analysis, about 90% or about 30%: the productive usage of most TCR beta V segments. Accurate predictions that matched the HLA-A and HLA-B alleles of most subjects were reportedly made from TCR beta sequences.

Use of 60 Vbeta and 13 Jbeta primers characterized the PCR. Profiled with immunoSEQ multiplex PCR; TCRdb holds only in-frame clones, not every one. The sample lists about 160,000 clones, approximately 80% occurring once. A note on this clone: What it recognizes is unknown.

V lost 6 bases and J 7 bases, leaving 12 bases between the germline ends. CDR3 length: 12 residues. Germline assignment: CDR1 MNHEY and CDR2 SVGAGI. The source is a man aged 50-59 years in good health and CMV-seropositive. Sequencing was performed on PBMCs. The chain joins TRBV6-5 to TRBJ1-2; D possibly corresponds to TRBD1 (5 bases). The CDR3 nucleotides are TGTGCCAGCAGCGGGGGGGTCCTTGGCTACACCTTC. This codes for CASSGGVLGYTF.